This entry lists 23 T cell receptor beta chains sequenced from one sample in a study of shared clonotypes between healthy human individuals. Only in-frame clones appear in the TCRdb table, and some are missing; sequencing was by immunoSEQ multiplex PCR. The profile shows 550,000 to 700,000 clones, 60% to 75% of them singletons. The specimen was memory CD4+ T cells sorted from blood. Indicated subset: CD45RA-negative fraction. The receptors come from a woman in her twenties or thirties in good health.

This rearrangement joins TRBV7-6 to TRBJ2-2, with TRBD1 as a possible D gene (6 bases). The ends were cut back, 5 bases at V and 0 bases at J, with 13 bases in the middle. CDR3 size: 16 residues. Germline loops: CDR1 SGHVS, CDR2 FNYEAQ. CDR3 DNA: TGTGCCAGCAGCGTACTACAGGGATCGAACACCGGGGAGCTGTTTTTT. Protein product: CASSVLQGSNTGELFF. Looking up the rest from reference TRBV7-6 and TRBJ2-2 gives the full variable domain: GAGVSQSPRYKVTKRGQDVALRCDPISGHVSLYWYRQALGQGPEFLTYFNYEAQQDKSGLPNDRFSAERPEGSISTLTIQRTEQRDSAMYRCASSVLQGSNTGELFFGEGSRLTVL.

This chain links TRBV11-1 with TRBJ2-1; D not certain. This CDR3 has 14 amino acids. Germline V gene data show CDR1 as SGHAT and CDR2 as FQDESV (reference sequence). Deletions cut 5 bases from V and 5 bases from J, with 13 bases between. CDR3 sequence (DNA): TGTGCCAGCAGCCCCCGCTCTGGGAACAATGAGCAGTTCTTC. Its protein product is CASSPRSGNNEQFF.

The DNA for the CDR3 is TGCGCCAGCAGTCCACAGGGCTCTGGGGCCAACGTCCTGACTTTC. As protein: CASSPQGSGANVLTF. The chain has TRBV10-1 and TRBJ2-6; D possibly corresponds to TRBD1 (6 bases). Trimming pared 5 bases from V and 0 bases from J, leaving 8 bases between. CDR1 and CDR2 (germline): WNHNN, SYGVQD (reference sequence). The CDR3 length is 15 residues.

The chain recombines TRBV28 with TRBJ2-2; a possible D gene is TRBD2 (5 bases). CDR3 size: 13 residues. Germline V CDR1 and CDR2: MDHEN, SYDVKM. With 5 bases removed from V and 7 bases from J, the gap between germline ends came to 11 bases. The CDR3 DNA reads TGTGCCAGCAGTGAGGGTATCGGCGGGGAGCTGTTTTTT. It is translated as CASSEGIGGELFF.

CDR3 in amino acids: CASTGQGPQPQHF. CDR3 in DNA: TGCGCCAGCACGGGACAGGGGCCCCAGCCCCAGCATTTT. The chain employs TRBV10-2 and TRBJ1-5; 10 bases line up with TRBD1. The length of the CDR3 is 13 residues. CDR1 is WSHSY, CDR2 SAAADI, per germline. The V segment lost 7 bases and the J segment 7 bases; nucleotides outside the gene matches: 4.

This chain connects TRBV6-4 to TRBJ2-7; D is undetermined. The V and J ends lost 5 bases and 5 bases respectively, with 19 bases between them. From germline, CDR1 is MRHNA and CDR2 SNTAGT. The CDR3 covers 15 residues. The CDR3 region has the DNA TGTGCCAGCAGTCTTCCCTTTGGACCGTGCCACGAGCAGTACTTC. Protein product: CASSLPFGPCHEQYF.

In its sample, this clone was seen a few times. The chain carries TRBV7-8 and TRBJ2-5; D ambiguous. The CDR3 length is 14 residues. V lost 1 base and J lost 5, with 11 bases in between. The germline CDR1 and CDR2 sequences are SGHVS and FQNEAQ. The CDR3 DNA reads TGTGCCAGCAGCTTAGATTTAGGGCGGGAGACCCAGTACTTC. It specifies CASSLDLGRETQYF. Filled out from reference TRBV7-8 and TRBJ2-5, the complete variable domain reads GAGVSQSPRYKVAKRGQDVALRCDPISGHVSLFWYQQALGQGPEFLTYFQNEAQLDKSGLPSDRFFAERPEGSVSTLKIQRTQQEDSAVYLCASSLDLGRETQYFGPGTRLLVL.

The rearrangement joins TRBV7-3 to TRBJ2-1; TRBD2 agrees at 7 bases. Germline V gene data show CDR1 as SGHTA and CDR2 as FQGTGA. V shed 5 bases, J shed 3 bases, and the junction held 7 bases outside the gene matches. The CDR3 covers 15 residues. The CDR3 DNA is TGTGCCAGCAGCCCCCAGCGGGATTGCTACAATGAGCAGTTCTTC. Protein product: CASSPQRDCYNEQFF.

This chain uses TRBV18 with TRBJ1-2, with D unresolved. Trimming shortened V by 3 bases and J by 3 bases, and 8 bases separated the two germline ends. CDR1 is KGHSH and CDR2 is LQKENI in the germline V gene. CDR3 length: 13 residues. In DNA, the CDR3 is TGTGCCAGCTCACCCGGGGATGACTATGGCTACACCTTC. Its translation is CASSPGDDYGYTF.

V is TRBV6-6 and J is TRBJ2-7, with 7 bases lining up with TRBD1. Germline V gene data show CDR1 as MNHNY and CDR2 as SVGAGI (reference sequence). This CDR3 has 16 residues. After removal of 6 bases from V and 9 bases from J, the junction contained 20 bases not matched to a gene. The CDR3 protein is CASSPPLTGRVTGQYF. DNA of the CDR3: TGTGCCAGCAGCCCCCCCCTGACAGGGCGTGTTACGGGGCAGTACTTC.

This chain connects TRBV20-1 to TRBJ2-2; maybe TRBD2 (6 bases). V lost 6 bases to trimming and J lost 11 bases, with 13 bases between them. This CDR3 spans 11 amino acids. Germline CDR1 is DFQATT and CDR2 is SNEGSKA (reference sequence). CDR3 DNA sequence: TGCAGTGCGACTCGGGGGTTAGAGCTGTTTTTT. Amino acids: CSATRGLELFF.

This clone was seen only once. The chain employs TRBV13 and TRBJ2-3, with no clear D. The CDR3 is made up of 13 amino acids. Per germline, CDR1 PRHDT and CDR2 FYEKMQ (reference sequence). Trimming shortened V by 4 bases and J by 6 bases, and 11 bases separated the two germline ends. The CDR3 DNA sequence: TGTGCCAGCAGCTCCCCGCCTCGGGATACGCAGTATTTT. This gives the protein CASSSPPRDTQYF. Combining the CDR3 with reference TRBV13 and TRBJ2-3 gives the whole variable domain AAGVIQSPRHLIKEKRETATLKCYPIPRHDTVYWYQQGPGQDPQFLISFYEKMQSDKGSIPDRFSAQQFSDYHSELNMSSLELGDSALYFCASSSPPRDTQYFGPGTRLTVL.

The V call is TRBV9, the J call TRBJ2-3; D uncertain. Germline CDR1 and CDR2: SGDLS and YYNGEE. This CDR3 contains 13 residues. The V end was cut by 0 bases, the J end by 6 bases, with 8 bases between. The CDR3 spells CASSVATRDTQYF. The CDR3 DNA reads as TGTGCCAGCAGCGTAGCTACGAGGGATACGCAGTATTTT. Complete variable domain (other parts from reference TRBV9 and TRBJ2-3): DSGVTQTPKHLITATGQRVTLRCSPRSGDLSVYWYQQSLDQGLQFLIQYYNGEERAKGNILERFSAQQFPDLHSELNLSSLELGDSALYFCASSVATRDTQYFGPGTRLTVL.

The CDR3 region is CASQPPTGQRNYEQYF. The CDR3, as DNA: TGTGCCAGCCAACCCCCGACAGGGCAGCGTAACTACGAGCAGTACTTC. J is TRBJ2-7 and V is TRBV28; TRBD1 aligns across 7 bases. J gave up 3 bases and V 8 bases, and 16 bases lay outside the gene matches. The CDR3 has 16 amino acids. From germline, CDR1 is MDHEN and CDR2 SYDVKM.

The chain has TRBV28 and TRBJ1-5, with 10 positions matching TRBD1. Germline-derived CDR1 and CDR2 are MDHEN and SYDVKM. V lost 4 bases, J lost 1 base, and 4 bases stayed unmatched. CDR3 length: 16 residues. CDR3 residues: CASSSPGQGSNQPQHF. The CDR3 nucleotides read TGTGCCAGCAGTTCCCCGGGACAGGGGAGCAATCAGCCCCAGCATTTT.

This clone showed up just a few times. The sample has other DNA sequences that encode this CDR3 too. The chain joins TRBV7-9 to TRBJ1-1; unclear D gene. V lost 2 bases and J lost 0, with 4 bases in between. The CDR3 is 13 amino acids. The germline V gene has CDR1 SEHNR and CDR2 FQNEAQ (reference sequence). This CDR3 is CASSLQMNTEAFF. The CDR3 coding sequence is TGTGCCAGCAGCTTACAGATGAACACTGAAGCTTTCTTT. The complete variable domain, with remaining parts taken from reference TRBV7-9 and TRBJ1-1, reads DTGVSQNPRHKITKRGQNVTFRCDPISEHNRLYWYRQTLGQGPEFLTYFQNEAQLEKSRLLSDRFSAERPKGSFSTLEIQRTEQGDSAMYLCASSLQMNTEAFFGQGTRLTVV.

As to this clone: It may be a read error: a sequence one base away is much more abundant. The chain couples TRBV5-8 to TRBJ2-5, with D maybe TRBD2 (6 bases). V lost 1 base, J lost 2 bases, and 9 bases lay in between. CDR1 is SGHTS, CDR2 YDEGEE, per germline. There are 14 residues in the CDR3. DNA for the CDR3: TGTGCCAGCAGCTTGTGGAGGGAGCAAGAGACCCAGTACTTC. Protein sequence: CASSLWREQETQYF.

This clone has a single count. The chain recombines TRBV11-2 with TRBJ2-5, with D maybe TRBD2 (5 bases). The length of the CDR3 is 17 residues. V was shortened by 0 bases and J by 5 bases, with 19 bases between the two germline ends. CDR1 and CDR2 from the germline V gene are SGHAT and FQNNGV. The CDR3: CASSLDPLLRGSETQYF. The CDR3 DNA reads TGTGCCAGCAGCTTAGATCCTCTACTTCGAGGGAGCGAGACCCAGTACTTC. Filled out from reference TRBV11-2 and TRBJ2-5, the complete variable domain reads EAGVAQSPRYKIIEKRQSVAFWCNPISGHATLYWYQQILGQGPKLLIQFQNNGVVDDSQLPKDRFSAERLKGVDSTLKIQPAKLEDSAVYLCASSLDPLLRGSETQYFGPGTRLLVL.

Here the CDR3 reads CASSSGTSGAYEQYF. CDR3 sequence (DNA): TGTGCCAGCAGCTCCGGGACTAGCGGGGCCTACGAGCAGTACTTC. The chain employs TRBV28 and TRBJ2-7; 13 bases fit TRBD2. Germline assignment: CDR1 MDHEN and CDR2 SYDVKM. J gave up 2 bases and V 6 bases, and 4 bases lay outside the gene matches. This CDR3 spans 15 amino acids. The complete variable domain, with remaining parts taken from reference TRBV28 and TRBJ2-7, reads DVKVTQSSRYLVKRTGEKVFLECVQDMDHENMFWYRQDPGLGLRLIYFSYDVKMKEKGDIPEGYSVSREKKERFSLILESASTNQTSMYLCASSSGTSGAYEQYFGPGTRLTVT.

This chain uses TRBV28 with TRBJ2-6; 9 nucleotides align to TRBD1. Germline lookup yields CDR1 MDHEN and CDR2 SYDVKM. The CDR3 totals 15 residues. Trimming removed 6 bases from V and 0 bases from J; junction bases left unmatched: 0. DNA of the CDR3: TGTGCCAGCAGGACAGGGGGCTCTGGGGCCAACGTCCTGACTTTC. Translating it yields CASRTGGSGANVLTF.

The V and J genes are TRBV6-5 and TRBJ2-1, with D possibly being TRBD1 or TRBD2 (5 bases each). Germline V lookup: CDR1 MNHEY, CDR2 SVGAGI. Deletions cut 0 bases from V and 0 bases from J, with 9 bases between. CDR3 length equals 16 residues. CDR3: CASSYSVGVSYNEQFF. CDR3 DNA sequence: TGTGCCAGCAGTTACTCCGTGGGGGTCTCCTACAATGAGCAGTTCTTC.

The chain couples TRBV7-9 to TRBJ1-1, with D maybe TRBD1 (5 bases). From germline, CDR1 is SEHNR and CDR2 FQNEAQ (reference sequence). The CDR3 extends over 16 amino acids. V was shortened by 8 bases and J by 0 bases, with 19 bases between the two germline ends. CDR3 amino acids: CASASSRAGMNTEAFF. The CDR3 bases are TGTGCCAGCGCGAGCTCAAGGGCAGGGATGAACACTGAAGCTTTCTTT.

J is TRBJ2-3 and V is TRBV19; D might be TRBD2 (6 bases). CDR1 is LNHDA, CDR2 SQIVND, per germline (reference sequence). V gave up 5 bases and J gave up 2 bases, with 17 bases separating them. CDR3 length equals 16 residues. The CDR3, as DNA: TGTGCCAGTAGTTCGATAACGGGAGCTCCCACAGATACGCAGTATTTT. It translates to CASSSITGAPTDTQYF.